The rows below give T cell receptor beta chains drawn from one sample of a study of vaccination and CD4 T cells after COVID-19. TCRdb re-called the PCR reads with MiXCR, one entry per CDR3 protein. This table has tens of thousands of distinct CDR3 sequences, around 62% appearing once. Their target antigens are unknown. The specimen sequenced was CD4+ T cells from blood, cultured in vitro. The origin of the receptors is a human donor who had recovered from COVID-19. Both conserved end residues are part of each CDR3. A D gene is named only where the DNA matches it firmly. The size field is filled for only some rows; it gives once, few, many or a size class.

TRBV5-7,TRBD1,TRBJ1-4,-,CASSLGQGEKLFF,TGTGCCAGCAGCTTGGGACAGGGAGAAAAACTGTTTTTT
TRBV20-1,-,TRBJ1-2,-,CSARVGPENYGYTF,TGCAGTGCTAGAGTAGGACCGGAAAACTATGGCTACACCTTC
TRBV10-2,-,TRBJ1-5,few,CASSEMGGRQPQHF,TGCGCCAGCAGTGAGATGGGTGGGAGGCAGCCCCAGCATTTT
TRBV10-1,TRBD2,TRBJ2-1,-,CASSESGLAGGEQFF,TGCGCCAGCAGTGAGTCGGGACTAGCGGGAGGCGAGCAGTTCTTC
TRBV11-2,-,TRBJ2-3,-,CASTDSRRRTDTQYF,TGTGCCAGCACCGATTCGCGGAGACGCACAGATACGCAGTATTTT
TRBV7-2,-,TRBJ2-1,-,CATLLGPMGYNEQFF,TGTGCGACCCTCCTAGGACCAATGGGTTACAATGAGCAGTTCTTC
TRBV12-3/TRBV12-4,-,TRBJ1-6,few,CASGGTDNSPLHF,TGTGCCAGTGGTGGGACTGATAATTCACCCCTCCACTTT
TRBV12-3/TRBV12-4,-,TRBJ1-1,few,CASSPRGGGVPEAFF,TGTGCCAGCAGTCCAAGGGGAGGGGGAGTTCCTGAAGCTTTCTTT
TRBV6-4,TRBD1,TRBJ1-1,few,CASSEDRGVEAFF,TGTGCCAGCAGTGAAGACAGGGGCGTTGAAGCTTTCTTT
TRBV20-1,TRBD2,TRBJ2-1,-,CSAEPGSGRTNEQFF,TGCAGTGCCGAACCTGGAAGCGGGAGAACCAATGAGCAGTTCTTC
TRBV20-1,-,TRBJ1-5,few,CSARDGTQGSNQPQHF,TGCAGTGCTAGAGATGGTACGCAGGGGAGCAATCAGCCCCAGCATTTT
TRBV5-3,TRBD1,TRBJ1-6,-,CARSLGTGVLSSPLHF,TGTGCCAGAAGCTTGGGGACAGGGGTATTAAGTTCACCCCTCCACTTT
TRBV27,TRBD1,TRBJ1-2,-,CASSLRTGFNYGYTF,TGTGCCAGCAGTTTACGGACAGGGTTTAACTATGGCTACACCTTC
TRBV7-9,-,TRBJ1-1,once,CASSSAWGRGTEAFF,TGTGCCAGCAGCTCGGCTTGGGGGCGCGGCACTGAAGCTTTCTTT
TRBV30,-,TRBJ2-3,-,CAWSVRADTQYF,TGTGCCTGGAGTGTAAGGGCAGATACGCAGTATTTT
TRBV18,TRBD1,TRBJ2-3,-,CASSRRQGTSDTQYF,TGTGCCAGCTCCCGAAGACAGGGGACATCAGATACGCAGTATTTT
TRBV20-1,-,TRBJ1-1,-,CSARLSWNTEAFF,TGCAGTGCTAGACTGAGCTGGAACACTGAAGCTTTCTTT
TRBV28,-,TRBJ2-4,-,CASSLMGSDVAKNIQYF,TGTGCCAGCAGTTTAATGGGTTCGGACGTAGCCAAAAACATTCAGTACTTC
TRBV6-5,-,TRBJ1-2,-,CASSYSGGYGYTF,TGTGCCAGCAGTTATTCGGGGGGTTATGGCTACACCTTC
TRBV27,-,TRBJ1-1,-,CASSLSGGGGTEAFF,TGTGCCAGCAGTTTATCGGGGGGAGGCGGCACTGAAGCTTTCTTT
TRBV20-1,TRBD2,TRBJ2-1,-,CSALGTSGMISYNEQFF,TGCAGCGCCCTTGGGACTAGCGGAATGATATCCTACAATGAGCAGTTCTTC
TRBV28,-,TRBJ1-6,-,CASSLTGSYNSPLHF,TGTGCCAGCAGTTTGACGGGCAGCTATAATTCACCCCTCCACTTT
TRBV7-8,TRBD1,TRBJ1-5,-,CASSLGAPQQGGQPQHF,TGTGCCAGCAGCTTAGGGGCTCCCCAACAGGGGGGTCAGCCCCAGCATTTT
TRBV7-2,-,TRBJ2-2,-,CASSRGSWSTGELFF,TGTGCCAGCAGCAGGGGGAGTTGGAGCACCGGGGAGCTGTTTTTT
TRBV27,-,TRBJ1-6,-,CASSKGISPLHF,TGTGCCAGCAGTAAAGGGATTTCACCCCTCCACTTT
TRBV24-1,-,TRBJ2-3,-,CATSDLSRTDTQYF,TGTGCCACCAGTGATTTGTCCCGCACAGATACGCAGTATTTT
TRBV15,-,TRBJ1-6,few,CATSRDTSNSPLHF,TGTGCCACCAGCCGGGACACCTCAAATTCACCCCTCCACTTT
TRBV6-2/TRBV6-3,TRBD2,TRBJ2-7,-,CASSPFTTSGAYEQYF,TGTGCCAGCAGCCCCTTCACGACTAGCGGAGCCTACGAGCAGTACTTC
TRBV19,-,TRBJ2-7,-,CASSQGTLTYEQYF,TGTGCCAGTAGCCAGGGTACCCTCACCTACGAGCAGTACTTC
TRBV6-2/TRBV6-3,TRBD2,TRBJ2-3,-,CASSPGTTTQYF,TGTGCCAGCAGTCCCGGGACTACTACGCAGTATTTT
TRBV12-3/TRBV12-4,-,TRBJ2-5,once,CASSRGTRQETQYF,TGTGCCAGCAGCAGGGGGACTAGACAAGAGACCCAGTACTTC
TRBV2,-,TRBJ1-1,medium-sized,CASSRARTGMNTEAFF,TGTGCCAGCAGCCGCGCGAGAACAGGGATGAACACTGAAGCTTTCTTT
TRBV6-2/TRBV6-3,-,TRBJ1-5,-,CASNGGTYQPQHF,TGTGCCAGCAATGGGGGTACGTATCAGCCCCAGCATTTT
TRBV28,-,TRBJ1-3,-,CAAGGEGGNTIYF,TGTGCCGCGGGTGGGGAAGGGGGAAACACCATATATTTT
TRBV27,TRBD1,TRBJ2-2,-,CASSFRGPGELFF,TGTGCCAGCAGTTTCAGGGGGCCCGGGGAGCTGTTTTTT
TRBV20-1,-,TRBJ1-5,-,CSARDPRGSSNQPQHF,TGCAGTGCTAGAGATCCCAGGGGCAGTAGCAATCAGCCCCAGCATTTT
TRBV7-9,-,TRBJ2-2,-,CASSFQASLVTRPGELFF,TGTGCCAGCAGCTTCCAAGCTAGCCTAGTAACGAGACCCGGGGAGCTGTTTTTT
TRBV7-2,TRBD1,TRBJ2-7,-,CASSSPPGQGYEQYF,TGTGCCAGCAGCTCACCTCCGGGACAGGGGTACGAGCAGTACTTC
TRBV6-1,-,TRBJ1-5,-,CASSEAGQSNQPQHF,TGTGCCAGCAGTGAAGCAGGGCAAAGCAATCAGCCCCAGCATTTT
TRBV19,-,TRBJ1-2,-,CASSSQTGVDGYTF,TGTGCCAGTAGTTCACAGACGGGAGTTGATGGCTACACCTTC
TRBV7-9,TRBD1,TRBJ1-5,few,CASSPGTASNQPQHF,TGTGCCAGCAGCCCTGGGACAGCTAGCAATCAGCCCCAGCATTTT
TRBV6-2/TRBV6-3,-,TRBJ2-4,-,CASSYQGLLAKNIQYF,TGTGCCAGCAGTTACCAGGGTTTACTAGCCAAAAACATTCAGTACTTC
TRBV20-1,-,TRBJ2-2,few,CSAIRGARDTGELFF,TGCAGTGCTATAAGGGGGGCGCGGGACACCGGGGAGCTGTTTTTT
TRBV19,-,TRBJ1-1,-,CASSTQVQNTEAFF,TGTGCCAGTAGTACTCAGGTTCAGAACACTGAAGCTTTCTTT
TRBV6-1,-,TRBJ1-1,-,CASSRDITMRAFF,TGTGCCAGCAGCCGGGATATTACAATGAGGGCTTTCTTT
TRBV7-2,-,TRBJ1-5,-,CASSLEVRGNQPQHF,TGTGCCAGCAGCTTAGAGGTCAGGGGCAATCAGCCCCAGCATTTT
TRBV19,-,TRBJ1-2,-,CASSLKAAGPNYGYTF,TGTGCCAGTAGTCTGAAGGCGGCAGGGCCTAACTATGGCTACACCTTC
TRBV7-3,TRBD1,TRBJ2-2,few,CASSLSLGGGGELFF,TGTGCCAGCAGCTTAAGTCTAGGGGGCGGCGGGGAGCTGTTTTTT
TRBV7-3,-,TRBJ2-1,-,CASSLFPEYDEQFF,TGTGCCAGCAGCTTATTTCCAGAATACGATGAGCAGTTCTTC
TRBV7-9,-,TRBJ2-5,-,CASSASRGETQYF,TGTGCCAGCAGCGCCTCGAGGGGAGAGACCCAGTACTTC
TRBV28,-,TRBJ1-1,-,CASSLLIGVNTEAFF,TGTGCCAGCAGTCTTTTAATCGGGGTGAACACTGAAGCTTTCTTT
TRBV6-1,-,TRBJ1-5,-,CAIRDGPGPQHF,TGTGCCATCAGGGACGGACCGGGGCCCCAGCATTTT
TRBV28,-,TRBJ2-3,-,CASSSPRRPTDTQYF,TGTGCCAGCAGTAGCCCGAGGCGGCCCACAGATACGCAGTATTTT
TRBV27,-,TRBJ2-5,-,CASSLTLLETQYF,TGTGCCAGCAGTTTAACCTTGTTGGAGACCCAGTACTTC